These 13 T cell receptor beta chains were all obtained from the same sample, sequenced in a study of blood T cell repertoires in COVID-19. This table comes from immunoSEQ multiplex PCR, and its TCRdb copy is limited to in-frame clones, with some not included. The sample yields approximately 27,000 clones, approximately 80% seen once. Sequencing input: peripheral blood. The receptors shown here come from a man in his 70s with acute or convalescent COVID-19.

V is TRBV9 and J is TRBJ2-1, with D maybe TRBD1 (5 bases). Trimming took 0 bases from V and 5 from J, leaving 9 bases between them. Germline V gene data show CDR1 as SGDLS and CDR2 as YYNGEE. The length of the CDR3 is 14 residues. In DNA, the CDR3 is TGTGCCAGCAGCGTAGAGGACATACACAATGAGCAGTTCTTC. Its translation: CASSVEDIHNEQFF. The variable domain in full, with the rest retrieved from reference TRBV9 and TRBJ2-1, is DSGVTQTPKHLITATGQRVTLRCSPRSGDLSVYWYQQSLDQGLQFLIQYYNGEERAKGNILERFSAQQFPDLHSELNLSSLELGDSALYFCASSVEDIHNEQFFGPGTRLTVL.

This chain connects TRBV29-1 to TRBJ1-2; 9 nucleotides agree with TRBD1. V lost 5 bases and J lost 7; bases outside the gene matches: 11. The CDR3 contains 14 residues. Germline values: CDR1 SQVTM, CDR2 ANQGSEA. In DNA, the CDR3 is TGCAGCGTTACAGGGGGCGGATTTACTCGTGGCTACACCTTC. Amino acid sequence: CSVTGGGFTRGYTF.

The chain uses TRBV2 and TRBJ1-1, with 7 positions matching TRBD1. CDR1 and CDR2 (germline): SNHLY, FYNNEI. V trimming: 6 bases; J trimming: 3 bases; junction bases outside the gene matches: 4. CDR3 length: 13 amino acids. The CDR3 region has the DNA TGTGCCAGCAGGACAGGGTTCGACACTGAAGCTTTCTTT. Translated: CASRTGFDTEAFF.

V gene TRBV7-9 combines with J gene TRBJ2-2, with unresolved D. The CDR3 consists of 12 residues. CDR1 SEHNR and CDR2 FQNEAQ come from the germline V gene (reference sequence). Trimming pared 1 base from V and 6 bases from J, leaving 3 bases between. CDR3 sequence: CASSLDSGELFF. The CDR3, as DNA: TGTGCCAGCAGCTTAGACTCCGGGGAGCTGTTTTTT.

The V gene is TRBV28, the J gene TRBJ1-1; D perhaps matches TRBD1 (5 bases). From germline, CDR1 is MDHEN and CDR2 SYDVKM. This CDR3 spans 14 amino acids. Trimming cost V 1 base and J 8 bases, with 14 bases left between them. CDR3 bases: TGTGCCAGCAGTTTATTGGCAGGGCCGCTGGAAGCTTTCTTT. Amino acid sequence: CASSLLAGPLEAFF.

This clone was seen only once. CDR3 DNA sequence: TGTGCCAGCAGTGAGGCGGGAGGGGCCGTTAATGAAAAACTGTTTTTT. Amino acids: CASSEAGGAVNEKLFF. V gene TRBV6-1 combines with J gene TRBJ1-4, with D tentatively TRBD1 (5 bases). CDR1 is MNHNS and CDR2 is SASEGT in the germline V gene. The CDR3 spans 16 residues. Trimming removed 3 bases at V and 4 bases at J, with 15 bases between.

The chain combines TRBV7-2 with TRBJ1-5; D may be TRBD1 (5 bases). This CDR3 region has 16 residues. With 5 bases removed from V and 2 bases from J, the gap between germline ends came to 16 bases. Germline V gene sequence: CDR1 SGHTA, CDR2 FQGNSA. The CDR3 DNA reads as TGTGCCAGCAGCCAAGTGGGGGGTAGTGGCAATCAGCCCCAGCATTTT. It specifies CASSQVGGSGNQPQHF.

V gene TRBV18 combines with J gene TRBJ2-3; 8 nucleotides align to TRBD1. The CDR3 totals 15 residues. Trimming took 3 bases from V and 1 from J; bases not matched to a gene: 3. Germline V gene sequence: CDR1 KGHSH, CDR2 LQKENI. The chain's CDR3 is CASSPLTGGTDTQYF. The CDR3 DNA follows: TGTGCCAGCTCACCCTTGACAGGGGGCACAGATACGCAGTATTTT.

The chain is built from TRBV19 and TRBJ1-6, with TRBD1 identical over 8 bases. Per germline, CDR1 LNHDA and CDR2 SQIVND (reference sequence). V was pared by 7 bases and J by 6 bases, with 11 bases of the junction left unmatched. This CDR3 contains 16 residues. CDR3 nucleotides: TGTGCCAGTACAAAGACAGGGGCCAGTATTAATTCACCCCTCCACTTT. Its protein product is CASTKTGASINSPLHF.

The rearrangement uses TRBV6-2 or TRBV6-3 and TRBJ1-2, with D hard to call. V dropped 2 bases and J dropped 6 bases, with 10 bases sitting between them. From germline, CDR1 is MNHEY and CDR2 SVGEGT. The CDR3 has 13 residues. CDR3 protein: CASSYNGGNGYTF. The CDR3 nucleotides are TGTGCCAGCAGTTACAACGGAGGTAATGGCTACACCTTC.

Here the CDR3 reads CSAGVQETQYF. The CDR3 region has the DNA TGCAGTGCCGGGGTCCAAGAGACCCAGTACTTC. The chain combines TRBV20-1 with TRBJ2-5, with D possibly TRBD2 on 5 matching bases. CDR1 and CDR2 from the germline V gene are DFQATT and SNEGSKA (reference sequence). The CDR3 contains 11 residues. Trimming took 6 bases from V and 1 from J, leaving 6 bases between them.

This clone was recorded a few times. V gene TRBV19 combines with J gene TRBJ2-5, with 8 bases matching TRBD1. Trimming took 4 bases from V and 5 from J; bases not matched to a gene: 3. The germline V gene has CDR1 LNHDA and CDR2 SQIVND (reference sequence). This CDR3 has 13 amino acids. The CDR3 nucleotides read TGTGCCAGTAGTAAGGACAGGGAGGAGACCCAGTACTTC. It codes for CASSKDREETQYF.

This chain links TRBV3-1 (or the pseudogene TRBV3-2) with TRBJ2-7; 11 nucleotides agree with TRBD2. Germline CDR1 is LGHDT and CDR2 is YNNKEL (reference sequence). Trimming took 3 bases from V and 1 from J; bases not matched to a gene: 5. The CDR3 is 16 amino acids. The CDR3 loop is CASSQKTSGVSYEQYF. In nucleotides, the CDR3 is TGTGCCAGCAGCCAGAAGACTAGCGGGGTTTCCTACGAGCAGTACTTC.